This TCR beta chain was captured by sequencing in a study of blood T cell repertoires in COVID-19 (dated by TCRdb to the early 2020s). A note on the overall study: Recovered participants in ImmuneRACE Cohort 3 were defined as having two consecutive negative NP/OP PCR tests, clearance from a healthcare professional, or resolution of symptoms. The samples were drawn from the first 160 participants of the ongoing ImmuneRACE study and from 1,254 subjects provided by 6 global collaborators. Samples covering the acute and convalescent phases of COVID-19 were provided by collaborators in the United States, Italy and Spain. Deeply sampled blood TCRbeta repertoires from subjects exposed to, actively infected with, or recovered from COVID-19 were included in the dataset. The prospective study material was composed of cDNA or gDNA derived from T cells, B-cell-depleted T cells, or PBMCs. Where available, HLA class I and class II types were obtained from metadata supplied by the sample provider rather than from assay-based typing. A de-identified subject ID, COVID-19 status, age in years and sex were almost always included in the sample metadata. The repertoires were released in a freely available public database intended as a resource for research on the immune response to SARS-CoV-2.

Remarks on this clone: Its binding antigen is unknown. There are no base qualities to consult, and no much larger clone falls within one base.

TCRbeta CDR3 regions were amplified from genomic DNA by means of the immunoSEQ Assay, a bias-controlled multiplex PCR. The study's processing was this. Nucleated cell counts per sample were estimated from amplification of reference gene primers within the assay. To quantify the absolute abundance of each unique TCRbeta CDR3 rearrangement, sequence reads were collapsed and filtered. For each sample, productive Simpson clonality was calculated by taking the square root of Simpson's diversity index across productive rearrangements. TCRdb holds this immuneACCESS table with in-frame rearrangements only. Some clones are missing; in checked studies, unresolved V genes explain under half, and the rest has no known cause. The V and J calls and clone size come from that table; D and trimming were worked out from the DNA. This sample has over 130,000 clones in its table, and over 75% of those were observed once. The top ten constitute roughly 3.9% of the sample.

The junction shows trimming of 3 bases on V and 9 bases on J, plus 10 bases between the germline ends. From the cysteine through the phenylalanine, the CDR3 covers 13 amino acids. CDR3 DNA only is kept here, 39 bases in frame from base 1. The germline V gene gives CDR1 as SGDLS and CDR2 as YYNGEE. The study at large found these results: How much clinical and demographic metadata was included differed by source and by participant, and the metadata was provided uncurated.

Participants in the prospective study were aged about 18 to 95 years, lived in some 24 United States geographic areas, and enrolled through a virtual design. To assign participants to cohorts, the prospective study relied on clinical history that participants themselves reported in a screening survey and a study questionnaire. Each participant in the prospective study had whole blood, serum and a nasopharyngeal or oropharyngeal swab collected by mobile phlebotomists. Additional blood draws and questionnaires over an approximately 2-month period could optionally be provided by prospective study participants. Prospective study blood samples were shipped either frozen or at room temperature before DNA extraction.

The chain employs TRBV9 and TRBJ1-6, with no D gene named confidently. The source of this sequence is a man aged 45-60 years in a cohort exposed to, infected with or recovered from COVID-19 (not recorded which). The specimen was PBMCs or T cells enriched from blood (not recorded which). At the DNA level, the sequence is TGTGCCAGCAGCGCAGGTTACGCTTCACCCCTCCACTTT. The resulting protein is CASSAGYASPLHF.